This T cell receptor beta chain is from a study of human T cells and chemical hapten exposure. Regarding time point: pre-sensitization, week 0. Treatment given: therapeutic diphenylcyclopropenone sensitization with weekly scalp DPC. TCRdb redid the calling of the RACE reads with MiXCR, one entry per CDR3 protein. The repertoire has about 51,000 distinct CDR3 sequences, approximately 9.8% of them found once; the top ten carry 11% to 15%. This sample comprised whole blood, obtained in connection with sensitization to the hapten diphenylcyclopropenone (DPC). This TCR was sampled from a woman aged 40 to 50 with alopecia areata. Some clones in this sample may be carry-over from other donors' samples.

CDR3 sequence reads: CASSVKTGADTQYF. The CDR3 coding sequence is TGTGCCAGCAGCGTAAAGACAGGGGCAGATACGCAGTATTTT. The V gene is TRBV5-4, the J gene TRBJ2-3; 8 nucleotides line up with TRBD1. V was clipped by 4 bases and J by 4 bases; unmatched bases: 5. The V gene's germline CDR1 is SGHNT and CDR2 YYREEE (reference sequence). The CDR3 has 14 residues.